This TCR beta chain comes out of a study of shared clonotypes between healthy human individuals. Using ten immunoSEQ deep assay plates, investigators sequenced unsorted PBMC DNA. Sequenced by immunoSEQ multiplex PCR; TCRdb stores in-frame clones only, minus some. Of about 500,000 clones listed, roughly three quarters are singletons. V gave up 5 bases and J gave up 6 bases, with 22 bases separating them. The CDR3 has 16 amino acids. Germline V gives CDR1 LNHDA, CDR2 SQIVND (reference sequence). This clone was observed a handful of times. Sequencing was carried out using PBMCs. The source is a woman aged 40-49 years in good health. Some clones in this sample may be carry-over from other donors' samples. This rearrangement joins TRBV19 to TRBJ1-2, with D unresolved. Here the CDR3 reads CASSLAGGPQWDGYTF. The CDR3 coding sequence is TGTGCCAGTAGTCTTGCAGGTGGCCCGCAATGGGATGGCTACACCTTC.